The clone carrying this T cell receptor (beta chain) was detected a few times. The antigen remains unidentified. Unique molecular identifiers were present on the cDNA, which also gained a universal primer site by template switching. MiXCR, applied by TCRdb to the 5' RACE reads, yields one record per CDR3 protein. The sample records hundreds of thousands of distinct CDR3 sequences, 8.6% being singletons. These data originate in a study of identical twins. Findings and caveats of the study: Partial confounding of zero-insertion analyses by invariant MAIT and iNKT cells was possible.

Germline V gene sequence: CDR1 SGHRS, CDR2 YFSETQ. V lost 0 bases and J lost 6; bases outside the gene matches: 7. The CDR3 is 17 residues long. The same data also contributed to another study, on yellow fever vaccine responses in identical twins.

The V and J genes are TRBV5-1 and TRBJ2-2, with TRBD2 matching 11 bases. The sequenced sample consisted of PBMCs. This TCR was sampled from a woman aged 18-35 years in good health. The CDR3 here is CASSLAGLAGGAGELFF. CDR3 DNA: TGCGCCAGCAGCTTGGCGGGCCTAGCGGGAGGTGCCGGGGAGCTGTTTTTT.